A selection of T cell receptor beta chains follows, all from one sample in a study of blood T cell repertoires in COVID-19. The assay was immunoSEQ multiplex PCR, and TCRdb's table has in-frame clones only and misses some. Here the sample spans about 140,000 clones, 81% being singletons. Sequencing was performed on peripheral blood. The receptors shown here come from a human donor in a cohort sampled during active COVID-19. Both conserved end residues are part of each CDR3. A D gene is named only where the DNA matches it firmly. Clone size, where shown, is once, few, many, or a class for clones that have expanded.

clone size	D gene	V gene	J gene	CDR3 DNA	CDR3 protein
NA	TRBD1	TRBV5-4	TRBJ2-7	TGTGCCAGCAGCACGACAGGGTCTCGCGAGCAGTACTTC	CASSTTGSREQYF
few	NA	TRBV2	TRBJ1-4	TGTGCCAGCAGTGAAGCGAGTCCCGCAACTAATGAAAAACTGTTTTTT	CASSEASPATNEKLFF
NA	TRBD2	TRBV7-8	TRBJ2-1	TGTGCCAGCAGCCCAGCGGGACTCTCCAATGAGCAGTTCTTC	CASSPAGLSNEQFF
few	NA	TRBV7-9	TRBJ1-6	TGTGCCAGCAGGGTTGAGATAGCCTCACCCCTCCACTTT	CASRVEIASPLHF
NA	TRBD2	TRBV28	TRBJ2-7	TGTGCCAGCAGTTTAGCCGGACTAGCGGGCGGCTACGAGCAGTACTTC	CASSLAGLAGGYEQYF
NA	NA	TRBV11-2	TRBJ1-1	TGTGCCAGCAGCTTAGAAGGGGTAACTGAAGCTTTCTTT	CASSLEGVTEAFF
NA	TRBD2	TRBV28	TRBJ2-2	TGTGCCAGCAGCGTTAGCGGGAGAGGGAGGACCGGGGAGCTGTTTTTT	CASSVSGRGRTGELFF
NA	TRBD1	TRBV6-5	TRBJ2-1	TGTGCCAGCACGAAGCCGGGACAGGGTGTCATTGAGCAGTTCTTC	CASTKPGQGVIEQFF
NA	NA	TRBV21-1	TRBJ1-1	TGTGCCAGCACCTCAGGGAGGCGGGACACTGAAGCTTTCTTT	CASTSGRRDTEAFF
NA	TRBD1	TRBV2	TRBJ1-6	TGTGCCAGCAGTCCCCCCCGGACAGGGTATAATTCACCCCTCCACTTT	CASSPPRTGYNSPLHF